A few counts support the clone carrying this T cell receptor beta chain. Its antigen is still unknown. TCRdb called the 5' RACE reads again in MiXCR, with one record for every CDR3 protein. The table has over 700,000 distinct CDR3 sequences, 15% to 20% seen once. Trimming took off 7 bases at V and 0 bases at J, with 10 bases between the two ends. The CDR3 is made up of 13 amino acids. This record belongs to a study of CD8 T cells in ankylosing spondylitis. Study results and caveats: Blood of patients with ankylosing spondylitis appeared to be characterized by a TCR beta motif of several highly homologous variants.

V gene TRBV12-3 or TRBV12-4 combines with J gene TRBJ2-7; D might be TRBD1 (6 bases). The sample consisted of blood, either unsorted or a sorted T cell fraction (not recorded which). The clonotype originates from a male donor with ankylosing spondylitis. The CDR3 sequence: CASKSGDSYEQYF. Written as DNA, the CDR3 is TGTGCCAGCAAGTCAGGGGACTCCTACGAGCAGTACTTC.